The 26 T cell receptor beta chains below come from one sample, sequenced in a study of blood T cell repertoires in COVID-19. The method was immunoSEQ multiplex PCR; TCRdb's version includes in-frame clones alone and lacks a portion of them. The data show about 94,000 clones, about 80% seen once. Source material: peripheral blood. Receptors were obtained from a man aged 55-75 years with acute or convalescent COVID-19.

This CDR3 is CSVGSGEDQPQHF. CDR3 nucleotides: TGCAGCGTTGGGTCAGGGGAAGATCAGCCCCAGCATTTT. The V call is TRBV29-1, the J call TRBJ1-5, with D tentatively TRBD1 (6 bases). Germline loops: CDR1 SQVTM, CDR2 ANQGSEA. There are 13 residues in the CDR3. Trimming removed 4 bases from V and 5 bases from J, with 12 bases in between.

CDR3 bases: TGTGCCAGCAGTTACACCCTATCGCCCTACGAGCAGTACTTC. Its protein is CASSYTLSPYEQYF. This chain joins TRBV6-5 and TRBJ2-7; no clear D. The germline CDR1 and CDR2 sequences are MNHEY and SVGAGI. V dropped 2 bases and J dropped 2 bases, with 10 bases sitting between them. The CDR3 totals 14 residues.

The chain uses TRBV2 and TRBJ2-3; no reliable D call. Trimming removed 3 bases at V and 2 bases at J, with 12 bases between. The CDR3 covers 15 residues. Germline V gene lookup returns CDR1 SNHLY and CDR2 FYNNEI. The CDR3, as DNA: TGTGCCAGCAGTGAGTTAACGGTCACCACAGATACGCAGTATTTT. It is translated as CASSELTVTTDTQYF.

The CDR3 protein is CASSIGAGPPNQPQHF. DNA of the CDR3: TGTGCCAGTAGTATAGGGGCAGGTCCTCCTAATCAGCCCCAGCATTTT. The rearrangement joins TRBV19 to TRBJ1-5; D remains unclear. CDR3 length: 16 amino acids. Trimming cost V 1 base and J 4 bases, with 14 bases left between them. CDR1 LNHDA and CDR2 SQIVND come from the germline V gene (reference sequence).

This clone was picked up a small number of times. This chain links TRBV2 with TRBJ1-5; 7 nucleotides match TRBD1. Germline V gene data show CDR1 as SNHLY and CDR2 as FYNNEI. With 5 bases clipped from V and 5 bases from J, the junction kept 3 bases outside the gene matches. The CDR3 has 13 amino acids. CDR3 in amino acids: CASSWTGDQPQHF. CDR3 DNA: TGTGCCAGCAGTTGGACAGGAGATCAGCCCCAGCATTTT.

The V gene is TRBV10-3, the J gene TRBJ1-6, with a possible D match to TRBD1 (6 bases). This CDR3 is 13 amino acids long. V shed 3 bases and J shed 10 bases, with 10 bases lying between them. Germline loops: CDR1 ENHRY, CDR2 SYGVKD. The CDR3, as DNA: TGTGCCATCAGTGAACAGGGAGGGTCACCCCTCCACTTT. Encoded protein: CAISEQGGSPLHF.

The chain combines TRBV6-5 with TRBJ2-7, with D uncertain. Germline V gene lookup returns CDR1 MNHEY and CDR2 SVGAGI. The CDR3 extends over 15 amino acids. Trimming took 0 bases from V and 2 from J, leaving 11 bases between them. The CDR3 loop is CASSYSMGATYEQYF. The CDR3 DNA follows: TGTGCCAGCAGTTACTCGATGGGCGCTACCTACGAGCAGTACTTC.

This clone showed up just a few times. The chain recombines TRBV5-6 with TRBJ2-5; 9 nucleotides align to TRBD2. The CDR3 runs to 16 residues. Germline V lookup: CDR1 SGHDT, CDR2 YYEEEE. Germline trimming cut 4 bases from V and 3 bases from J; bases unmatched to any gene: 10. The CDR3 DNA reads TGTGCCAGCAGCATGCCGGGACTAGCTACAAAAGAGACCCAGTACTTC. It is translated as CASSMPGLATKETQYF.

The rearrangement uses TRBV27 and TRBJ1-5; D is unresolved. V lost 3 bases and J 2 bases, leaving 8 bases between the germline ends. CDR1 is MNHEY, CDR2 SMNVEV, per germline (reference sequence). The CDR3 is 14 amino acids. The CDR3 is CASSFGSGNQPQHF. In DNA form, the CDR3 reads TGTGCCAGCAGTTTTGGGAGTGGCAATCAGCCCCAGCATTTT.

The chain is built from TRBV19 and TRBJ2-1; 8 bases map to TRBD1. The V gene's germline CDR1 is LNHDA and CDR2 SQIVND (reference sequence). The ends lost 5 bases at V and 0 bases at J; junction bases unmatched: 9. The CDR3 covers 17 residues. The CDR3: CASSPGQGSSSYNEQFF. The DNA of the CDR3 is TGTGCCAGTAGTCCAGGACAGGGTTCAAGCTCCTACAATGAGCAGTTCTTC.

The DNA for the CDR3 is TGTGCCAGCAGGCGGGCCGCAACTAATGAAAAACTGTTTTTT. Amino acid sequence: CASRRAATNEKLFF. V gene TRBV6-5 combines with J gene TRBJ1-4, with D uncertain. Germline CDR1 MNHEY, CDR2 SVGAGI. With 6 bases removed from V and 0 bases from J, the gap between germline ends came to 8 bases. CDR3 length: 14 residues.

This rearrangement joins TRBV19 to TRBJ1-2; a weak D match, TRBD1 (6 bases). Germline V CDR1 and CDR2: LNHDA, SQIVND (reference sequence). With 5 bases removed from V and 4 bases from J, the gap between germline ends came to 23 bases. The CDR3 runs to 17 residues. The CDR3 is CASSESPTGLLGYGYTF. The CDR3 bases are TGTGCCAGTAGTGAATCCCCCACAGGGCTGCTGGGCTATGGCTACACCTTC.

The chain carries TRBV14 and TRBJ1-1; D might be TRBD1 (5 bases). This CDR3 is built from 17 residues. CDR1 and CDR2 (germline): SGHDN, FVKESK. V lost 4 bases, J lost 0 bases, and 18 bases lay in between. As DNA, the CDR3 is TGTGCCAGCAGCCTCAAATCGACAGAGCATTTGAACACTGAAGCTTTCTTT. It is translated as CASSLKSTEHLNTEAFF. The whole variable domain, remainder taken from reference TRBV14 and TRBJ1-1, is EAGVTQFPSHSVIEKGQTVTLRCDPISGHDNLYWYRRVMGKEIKFLLHFVKESKQDESGMPNNRFLAERTGGTYSTLKVQPAELEDSGVYFCASSLKSTEHLNTEAFFGQGTRLTVV.

The J gene is TRBJ1-1, the V gene TRBV11-2; D unclear. The CDR3 is 15 amino acids. The V gene's germline CDR1 is SGHAT and CDR2 FQNNGV. V lost 0 bases and J lost 4, with 12 bases in between. CDR3 sequence: CASSLDRGFGTEAFF. CDR3 DNA: TGTGCCAGCAGCTTAGATCGGGGTTTCGGCACTGAAGCTTTCTTT.

V usage is TRBV2 and J usage is TRBJ2-2; weak D call: TRBD2 (6 bases). Between the trimmed V and J ends, which lost 5 bases and 5 bases, there was a span of 15 bases. The CDR3 loop spans 15 amino acids. Germline-derived CDR1 and CDR2 are SNHLY and FYNNEI. The CDR3: CASSLIWTTTGELFF. The DNA of the CDR3 is TGTGCCAGCAGTCTTATCTGGACTACGACCGGGGAGCTGTTTTTT.

The V gene is TRBV24-1, the J gene TRBJ2-7; D might be TRBD2 (5 bases). V was cut by 4 bases and J by 1 base, with 13 bases left in between. Germline CDR1 KGHDR, CDR2 SFDVKD. This CDR3 has 15 amino acids. This chain's CDR3 is CATSDGRERSYEQYF. In DNA form, the CDR3 reads TGTGCCACCAGTGACGGAAGGGAGAGATCCTACGAGCAGTACTTC.

The rearrangement uses TRBV9 and TRBJ2-7, with D tentatively TRBD2 (5 bases). Trimming left V 0 bases short and J 2 bases short, with 12 bases between. Germline V gives CDR1 SGDLS, CDR2 YYNGEE. The CDR3 extends over 15 amino acids. In DNA, the CDR3 is TGTGCCAGCAGCGTAGGTTCCGGGGTCGCCTACGAGCAGTACTTC. The encoded protein is CASSVGSGVAYEQYF.

CDR3 loop: CASSLDTGTGVGLGGYTF. DNA of the CDR3: TGTGCCAGCAGCTTAGATACCGGGACAGGGGTAGGATTAGGGGGCTACACCTTC. The chain recombines TRBV7-2 with TRBJ1-2; 10 bases map to TRBD1. CDR3 length equals 18 residues. The J segment lost 8 bases and the V segment lost 1 base, leaving 16 bases of the junction unmatched. CDR1 is SGHTA, CDR2 FQGNSA, per germline.

This rearrangement joins TRBV3-1 (or the pseudogene TRBV3-2) to TRBJ1-1, with D unresolved. In germline, CDR1 is LGHDT, CDR2 YNNKEL (reference sequence). Trimming cost V 4 bases and J 0 bases, with 12 bases left between them. This CDR3 has 15 amino acids. The CDR3 DNA is TGTGCCAGCAGCCTAAATTCTGGCCTGAACACTGAAGCTTTCTTT. It encodes CASSLNSGLNTEAFF.

This clone appeared a few times. The chain couples TRBV6-2 or TRBV6-3 to TRBJ2-3, with TRBD2 matching 8 bases. CDR1 and CDR2 from the germline V gene are MNHEY and SVGEGT. V was pared by 3 bases and J by 5 bases, with 13 bases of the junction left unmatched. The length of the CDR3 is 17 residues. CDR3 in amino acids: CASSYIAGGPLEDTQYF. CDR3 nucleotide sequence: TGTGCCAGCAGTTATATTGCGGGGGGCCCCTTGGAAGATACGCAGTATTTT.

The chain has TRBV11-3 and TRBJ1-1; 9 nucleotides align to TRBD1. Trimming at V came to 4 bases and at J to 10 bases, leaving 7 bases not matched to a gene. The CDR3 runs to 13 residues. Per germline, CDR1 SGHNT and CDR2 YENEEA. CDR3 amino acids: CASSSSQTGGAFF. CDR3 coding DNA: TGTGCCAGCAGCTCTTCCCAGACAGGGGGAGCTTTCTTT.

The chain carries TRBV10-1 and TRBJ1-5; 7 bases fit TRBD1. J gave up 6 bases and V 2 bases, and 1 base lay outside the gene matches. The CDR3 sequence is 13 residues long. The germline V gene encodes CDR1 WNHNN and CDR2 SYGVQD (reference sequence). The CDR3 DNA follows: TGCGCCAGCAGTGAGGAGGGGGCTCAGCCCCAGCATTTT. Protein sequence: CASSEEGAQPQHF.

The gene calls are TRBV6-1 and TRBJ1-5; TRBD1 aligns across 7 bases. There are 17 residues in the CDR3. Germline lookup yields CDR1 MNHNS and CDR2 SASEGT. The V gene end was trimmed by 1 base and the J gene end by 4 bases; junction bases not matched to a gene: 10. The CDR3 region is CASSEGFDRANNQPQHF. The DNA for the CDR3 is TGTGCCAGCAGTGAAGGGTTTGACAGGGCGAATAATCAGCCCCAGCATTTT.

This clone has just one count. V gene TRBV3-1 (or the pseudogene TRBV3-2) combines with J gene TRBJ2-7, with 9 bases aligning to TRBD1. Germline CDR1 is LGHDT and CDR2 is YNNKEL (reference sequence). The J segment lost 0 bases and the V segment lost 1 base, leaving 7 bases of the junction unmatched. The CDR3 runs to 17 residues. The CDR3 protein is CASSQGDWTGVSYEQYF. DNA of the CDR3: TGTGCCAGCAGCCAAGGTGATTGGACAGGGGTCTCCTACGAGCAGTACTTC.

This chain links TRBV11-2 with TRBJ2-7; a possible D gene is TRBD1 (5 bases). Trimming took 5 bases from V and 0 from J, leaving 14 bases between them. This CDR3 spans 15 amino acids. Germline-derived CDR1 and CDR2 are SGHAT and FQNNGV. DNA of the CDR3: TGTGCCAGCAGCCCACAGACAGCGACCTCCTACGAGCAGTACTTC. It codes for CASSPQTATSYEQYF.

This chain connects TRBV7-3 to TRBJ1-1; possibly TRBD1 for D (5 bases). The CDR3 is 14 residues long. V was cut by 1 base and J by 1 base, with 7 bases left in between. Per the germline V gene, CDR1 is SGHTA and CDR2 is FQGTGA. CDR3 in amino acids: CASSLMGRNTEAFF. The CDR3 DNA follows: TGTGCCAGCAGCTTAATGGGGCGGAACACTGAAGCTTTCTTT.